This T cell receptor (beta chain) is from a study of blood T cell repertoires in COVID-19 (dated by TCRdb to about 2020). Regarding the study in general: Samples from collaborators originated in the United States, Italy and Spain and spanned both the acute and convalescent phases of COVID-19. The samples were drawn from two sources: the first 160 participants of the ongoing ImmuneRACE study, and 1,000 to 1,500 subjects contributed by 6 global collaborators. A de-identified subject ID, COVID-19 status, age in years and sex were almost always included in the sample metadata. Subjects who had been exposed to COVID-19, were actively infected with it, or had recovered from it provided the deeply sampled blood TCRbeta repertoires that made up the dataset. Where available, HLA class I and class II types were obtained from metadata supplied by the sample provider rather than from assay-based typing. The material from the prospective study consisted of cDNA or gDNA derived from T cells, B-cell-depleted T cells, or PBMCs. The repertoires were released in a freely available public database intended as a resource for research on the immune response to SARS-CoV-2. Overall study results and their limits: The quantity of clinical and demographic metadata differed by source and by participant and was supplied without curation.

On this clone itself: There is no known antigen for this receptor. Per-base quality was not reported, and no clone a single base away is much larger than it.

CDR1 and CDR2 are drawn from the germline V gene (reference sequence): WNHNN, SYGVQD. Here V drops 3 bases and J drops 6 bases, and the junction holds 11 bases not matched to any gene. Counted from cysteine to phenylalanine, this CDR3 has 16 amino acids. Of the read, only the CDR3 DNA is kept; its 48 bases are in frame from base 1. Participants in the prospective study were aged about 18 to 95 years, lived in about two dozen United States geographic areas, and enrolled through a virtual design. Cohort assignment in the prospective study relied on participant-reported clinical history from a screening survey and a study questionnaire. Recovered participants in ImmuneRACE Cohort 3 were defined by two consecutive negative NP/OP PCR tests, clearance by a healthcare professional, or resolution of symptoms. Each participant in the prospective study had whole blood, serum and a nasopharyngeal or oropharyngeal swab collected by mobile phlebotomists. Participants in the prospective study had the option to provide additional blood draws and questionnaires over a roughly 2-month period. Prospective study blood samples were shipped either frozen or at room temperature before DNA extraction.

The immunoSEQ Assay, a bias-controlled multiplex PCR, was used to amplify TCRbeta CDR3 regions from genomic DNA. In the authors' own workflow: Nucleated cell counts per sample were estimated from amplification of reference gene primers within the assay. Sequence reads were collapsed and filtered to measure the absolute abundance of every unique TCRbeta CDR3 rearrangement. For each sample, productive Simpson clonality was calculated as the square root of Simpson's diversity index across productive rearrangements. The clones in this table, taken by TCRdb from immuneACCESS, are in-frame only. Not every clone is retained; where verified, under half of the shortfall comes from an unresolved V gene, and the cause of the rest is unknown. V and J calls and clone size are copied from that table; D and trimming were computed from the DNA. The table for this sample lists some 170,000 clones; around 84% of them were counted only once. The ten top clones hold around 15% of the sample.

The V and J segments used are TRBV10-1 and TRBJ2-3; TRBD2 matches 8 bases in the middle. What was sequenced was PBMCs or T cells enriched from blood (not recorded which). This clonotype was obtained from a man aged 50-60 years who had recovered from COVID-19. Here is the DNA: TGCGCCAGCAGTGATTTACTAGCGGATCCGTTTGATACGCAGTATTTT. Its product reads: CASSDLLADPFDTQYF.